These 13 T cell receptor beta chains came from one sample sequenced in a study of post-analysis software for immune sequencing data. Notes on the study in general: Five or six TRBV segments were more frequent in patients than controls; TRBV5-6, TRBV5-1 and TRBV20-1 belonged to this group.

Their target antigens are unknown. Unique molecular identifiers tagged the TCR beta cDNA libraries. TCRdb re-derived calls from the PCR reads in MiXCR, one entry per CDR3 protein. The table has about 820,000 distinct CDR3 sequences, 53% seen once. The sample consisted of blood. These receptors were taken from a girl aged 10 to 17 with multiple sclerosis.

V usage is TRBV7-2 and J usage is TRBJ2-1, with D possibly TRBD2 on 6 matching bases. V dropped 7 bases and J dropped 9 bases, with 16 bases sitting between them. This CDR3 contains 13 residues. Germline V lookup: CDR1 SGHTA, CDR2 FQGNSA. The CDR3 here is CASKRPSELEQFF. Here the CDR3 DNA reads TGTGCCAGCAAAAGGCCTAGCGAGCTTGAGCAGTTCTTC.

This clonotype appeared many times. For the CDR3, the DNA is TGCAGTGCCCGACTAGCGGGACTCTACGAGCAGTACTTC. Amino acid sequence: CSARLAGLYEQYF. This chain links TRBV20-1 with TRBJ2-7; 11 bases match TRBD2. Germline assignment: CDR1 DFQATT and CDR2 SNEGSKA (reference sequence). This CDR3 comprises 13 residues. Trimming cost V 6 bases and J 3 bases; bases outside gene matches: 4.

The chain employs TRBV7-8 and TRBJ2-4; 13 bases map to TRBD2. The DNA matches TRBJ2-1 better at its end, which makes the J call doubtful. From germline, CDR1 is SGHVS and CDR2 FQNEAQ. This CDR3 has 17 amino acids. The CDR3 loop reads CASSWPGLAGIGDEQFF. The CDR3 nucleotides read TGTGCCAGCAGCTGGCCGGGACTAGCGGGGATTGGGGATGAGCAGTTCTTC.

This clonotype was found a few times. The chain combines TRBV27 with TRBJ2-7; 7 positions match TRBD1. Unmatched junction bases numbered 6, after V lost 7 bases and J lost 0 bases. The germline CDR1 and CDR2 sequences are MNHEY and SMNVEV (reference sequence). The CDR3 is 14 residues long. The CDR3 DNA follows: TGTGCCAGCAACCTGCGACAGGGCTCCTACGAGCAGTACTTC. This sequence encodes CASNLRQGSYEQYF.

The gene calls are TRBV3-1 and TRBJ2-5; TRBD2 agrees at 11 bases. Losses at the gene ends were 2 bases for V and 2 bases for J; bases not matched to a gene: 7. Looked up from germline, CDR1 is LGHDT and CDR2 is YNNKEL (reference sequence). This CDR3 is 17 amino acids long. This chain's CDR3 is CASSQRRGLAEQETQYF. The CDR3 DNA sequence: TGTGCCAGCAGCCAACGTAGGGGACTAGCGGAACAAGAGACCCAGTACTTC.

This clonotype was recorded a few times. The V and J genes are TRBV29-1 and TRBJ2-7; D is uncertain. Matching the DNA end better, TRBJ2-5 makes the J call doubtful. The CDR3 consists of 14 residues. Germline loops: CDR1 SQVTM, CDR2 ANQGSEA. Here the CDR3 reads CSAGRVLLGETQYF. The CDR3, as DNA: TGCAGCGCTGGCCGGGTATTGTTGGGAGAGACCCAGTACTTC.

This clonotype was seen more than once but under ten times. The rearrangement uses TRBV7-4 and TRBJ2-5, with 8 bases matching TRBD2. Germline CDR1 reads SGHVT; CDR2 reads SQSDAQ. The J segment lost 5 bases and the V segment lost 5 bases, leaving 13 bases of the junction unmatched. The CDR3 length is 16 residues. This CDR3 is CASSKRDGGGMETQYF. The CDR3 DNA is TGTGCCAGCAGCAAAAGGGACGGGGGGGGTATGGAGACCCAGTACTTC. Full variable domain (rest looked up from reference TRBV7-4 and TRBJ2-5): GAGVSQSPRYKVAKRGRDVALRCDSISGHVTLYWYRQTLGQGSEVLTYSQSDAQRDKSGRPSGRFSAERPERSVSTLKIQRTEQGDSAVYLCASSKRDGGGMETQYFGPGTRLLVL.

The J gene is TRBJ2-7, the V gene TRBV29-1; 7 bases agree with TRBD1. CDR3 length equals 13 residues. Trimming removed 5 bases from V and 3 bases from J; junction bases left unmatched: 7. CDR1 SQVTM and CDR2 ANQGSEA come from the germline V gene. CDR3 nucleotides: TGCAGCGTTAGGGGGCTAACGGGCTACGAGCAGTACTTC. This codes for CSVRGLTGYEQYF.

V and J are TRBV2 and TRBJ2-7, with TRBD1 identical over 8 bases. The V gene's germline CDR1 is SNHLY and CDR2 FYNNEI. Losses at the gene ends were 4 bases for V and 3 bases for J; bases not matched to a gene: 8. The CDR3 consists of 15 residues. CDR3 sequence (DNA): TGTGCCAGCAGTGTCTACAGGGGGAGGAACTACGAGCAGTACTTC. Translation: CASSVYRGRNYEQYF.

This clonotype was observed a few times. CDR3 nucleotide sequence: TGCAGCGTTGACCCGAGCGGGAGTTCAGATACGCAGTATTTT. Translation: CSVDPSGSSDTQYF. This chain connects TRBV29-1 to TRBJ2-3; 8 bases line up with TRBD2. In germline, CDR1 is SQVTM, CDR2 ANQGSEA. Trimming took 3 bases from V and 4 from J; bases not matched to a gene: 6. This CDR3 contains 14 residues.

The chain recombines TRBV7-8 with TRBJ1-2; no reliable D call. V shed 1 base and J shed 5 bases, with 11 bases lying between them. Germline loops: CDR1 SGHVS, CDR2 FQNEAQ. The CDR3 is 14 residues long. CDR3 DNA sequence: TGTGCCAGCAGCTTAGGGTCAACCCCGTATGGCTACACCTTC. This translates into CASSLGSTPYGYTF.

The chain is built from TRBV14 and TRBJ2-1; 9 bases map to TRBD2. Trimming took 5 bases from V and 11 from J; bases not matched to a gene: 16. The CDR3 contains 16 residues. CDR1 is SGHDN and CDR2 is FVKESK in the germline V gene. As DNA, the CDR3 is TGTGCCAGCAGCTCCCTAGCGGGGCCGAACCCTAATAAGCAGTTCTTC. Translated, it gives CASSSLAGPNPNKQFF.

J is TRBJ2-4 and V is TRBV3-1; 8 positions match TRBD2. With 4 bases clipped from V and 13 bases from J, the junction kept 24 bases outside the gene matches. CDR1 LGHDT and CDR2 YNNKEL come from the germline V gene (reference sequence). The CDR3 consists of 18 residues. CDR3 loop: CASSRGPMSGGPLREQYF. The CDR3, as DNA: TGTGCCAGCAGCCGTGGGCCTATGAGCGGGGGCCCATTACGGGAGCAGTACTTC.